The text below deals with one T cell receptor beta chain. CDR3 length: 17 amino acids. The germline V gene has CDR1 SGHRS and CDR2 YFSETQ. Unmatched junction bases numbered 4, after V lost 4 bases and J lost 0 bases. Generated by immunoSEQ multiplex PCR, the TCRdb table keeps only in-frame clones and is missing some. The profile covers roughly 40,000 clones, with around 90% appearing a single time and around 0.41% taken by the ten largest. The data stem from a study of T cell changes during pregnancy in multiple sclerosis. The source was CD4+ T cells from peripheral blood mononuclear cells, collected in the third trimester of pregnancy. The sequence was collected from a female donor with multiple sclerosis, enrolled in a pregnancy study. J is TRBJ2-1 and V is TRBV5-1, with 13 bases fitting TRBD2. CDR3 sequence reads: CASSARTSGSSYNEQFF. CDR3 nucleotide sequence: TGCGCCAGCAGCGCCCGGACTAGCGGGAGCTCCTACAATGAGCAGTTCTTC.